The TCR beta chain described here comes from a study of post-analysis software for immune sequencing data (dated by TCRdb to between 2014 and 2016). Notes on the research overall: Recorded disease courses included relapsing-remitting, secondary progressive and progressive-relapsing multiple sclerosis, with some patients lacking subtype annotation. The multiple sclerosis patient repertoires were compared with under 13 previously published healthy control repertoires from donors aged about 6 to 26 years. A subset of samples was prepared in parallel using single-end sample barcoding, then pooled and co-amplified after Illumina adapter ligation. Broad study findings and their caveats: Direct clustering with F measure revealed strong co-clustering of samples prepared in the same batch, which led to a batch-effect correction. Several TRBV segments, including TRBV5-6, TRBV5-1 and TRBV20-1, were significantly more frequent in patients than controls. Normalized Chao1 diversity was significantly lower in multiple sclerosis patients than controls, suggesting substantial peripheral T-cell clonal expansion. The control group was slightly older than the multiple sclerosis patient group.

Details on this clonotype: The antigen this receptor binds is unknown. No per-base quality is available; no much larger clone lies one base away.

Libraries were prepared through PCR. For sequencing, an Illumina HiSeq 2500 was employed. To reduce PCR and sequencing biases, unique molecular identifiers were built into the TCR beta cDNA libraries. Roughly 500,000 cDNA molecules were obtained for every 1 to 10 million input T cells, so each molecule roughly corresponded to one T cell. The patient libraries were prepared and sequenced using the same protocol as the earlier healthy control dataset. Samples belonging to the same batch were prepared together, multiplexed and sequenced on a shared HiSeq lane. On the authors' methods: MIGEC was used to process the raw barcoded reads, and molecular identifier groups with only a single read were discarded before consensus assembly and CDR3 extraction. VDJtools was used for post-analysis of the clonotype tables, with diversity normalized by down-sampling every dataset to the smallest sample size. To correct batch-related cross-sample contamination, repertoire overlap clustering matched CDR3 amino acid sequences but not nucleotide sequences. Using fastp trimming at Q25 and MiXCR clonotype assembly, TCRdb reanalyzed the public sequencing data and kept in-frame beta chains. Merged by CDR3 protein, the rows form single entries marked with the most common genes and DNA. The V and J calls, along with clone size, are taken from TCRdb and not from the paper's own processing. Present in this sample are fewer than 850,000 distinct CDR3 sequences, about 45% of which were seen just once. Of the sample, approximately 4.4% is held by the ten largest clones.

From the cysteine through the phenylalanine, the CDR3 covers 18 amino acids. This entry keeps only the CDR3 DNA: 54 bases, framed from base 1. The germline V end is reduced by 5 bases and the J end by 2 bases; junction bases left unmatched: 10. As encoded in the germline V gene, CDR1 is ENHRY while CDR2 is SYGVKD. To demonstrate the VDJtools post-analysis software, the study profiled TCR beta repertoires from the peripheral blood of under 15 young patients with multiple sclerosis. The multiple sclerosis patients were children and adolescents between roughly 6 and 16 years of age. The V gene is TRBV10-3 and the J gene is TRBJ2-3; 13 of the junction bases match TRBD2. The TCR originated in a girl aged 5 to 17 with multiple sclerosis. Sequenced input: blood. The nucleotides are TGTGCCATCAGTCGGACTAGCGGGAGCGGGGGACACACAGATACGCAGTATTTT. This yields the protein CAISRTSGSGGHTDTQYF.